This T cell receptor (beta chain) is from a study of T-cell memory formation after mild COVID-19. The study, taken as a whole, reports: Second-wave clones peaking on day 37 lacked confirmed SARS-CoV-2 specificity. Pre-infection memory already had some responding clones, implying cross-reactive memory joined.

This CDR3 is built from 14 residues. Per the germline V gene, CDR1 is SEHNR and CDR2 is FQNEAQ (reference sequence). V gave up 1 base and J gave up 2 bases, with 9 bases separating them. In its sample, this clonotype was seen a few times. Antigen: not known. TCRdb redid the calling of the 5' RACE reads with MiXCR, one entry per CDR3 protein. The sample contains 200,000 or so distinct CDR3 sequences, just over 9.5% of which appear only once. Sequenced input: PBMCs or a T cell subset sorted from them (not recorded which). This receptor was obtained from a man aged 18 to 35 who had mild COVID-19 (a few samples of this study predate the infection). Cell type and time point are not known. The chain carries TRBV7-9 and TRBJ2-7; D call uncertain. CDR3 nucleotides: TGTGCCAGCAGCTTAGTTACTCCCGCCTACGAGCAGTACTTC. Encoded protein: CASSLVTPAYEQYF.